The 30 T cell receptor beta chains reported below all come from one sample, sequenced in a study of early T cells in non-severe SARS-CoV-2 infection. Each CDR3 protein gets one entry after TCRdb re-called the 5' RACE reads with MiXCR. The sample contains 68,000 or so distinct CDR3 sequences, 12% of which appear only once. The sample taken for sequencing was whole blood. All receptors derive from an adult who was a healthcare worker with PCR-confirmed SARS-CoV-2 infection or an uninfected control (not recorded which).

J is TRBJ2-7 and V is TRBV7-8; TRBD1 agrees at 8 bases. CDR1 SGHVS and CDR2 FQNEAQ come from the germline V gene. The V gene end was trimmed by 1 base and the J gene end by 4 bases; junction bases not matched to a gene: 6. The CDR3 spans 15 residues. CDR3 coding DNA: TGTGCCAGCAGCTTAGGGATCGGGACAGGATACGAGCAGTACTTC. It codes for CASSLGIGTGYEQYF.

This clonotype was counted between two and nine times. The CDR3 loop is CASSPWAGGTSDGYTF. The DNA of the CDR3 is TGTGCCAGCAGCCCATGGGCCGGGGGGACGAGCGATGGCTACACCTTC. The chain uses TRBV3-1 and TRBJ1-2, with D tentatively TRBD1 (5 bases). CDR1 is LGHDT, CDR2 YNNKEL, per germline (reference sequence). The CDR3 is 16 amino acids. V lost 4 bases and J lost 6, with 21 bases in between.

About this clonotype itself: A read error may be the cause here, since a much bigger clone is one base away. The chain carries TRBV12-3 or TRBV12-4 and TRBJ2-1; the D is unclear. V lost 6 bases and J lost 6, with 3 bases in between. The CDR3 extends over 10 amino acids. The CDR3 is CASSLNEQFF. CDR3 DNA: TGTGCCAGCAGCCTCAATGAGCAGTTCTTC.

At least ten counts were recorded for this clonotype. This chain connects TRBV14 to TRBJ2-2; tentatively, D is TRBD2 (5 bases). CDR3 length equals 14 residues. Germline-derived CDR1 and CDR2 are SGHDN and FVKESK. Trimming left V 1 base short and J 3 bases short, with 6 bases between. This CDR3 reads CASSQGGYTGELFF. The CDR3 DNA reads as TGTGCCAGCAGCCAAGGCGGGTACACCGGGGAGCTGTTTTTT.

This clonotype came up a few times. The V call is TRBV18, the J call TRBJ1-1; 8 bases map to TRBD1. This CDR3 is 15 amino acids long. V dropped 5 bases and J dropped 3; count of bases not matched to a gene: 8. Germline V gene data show CDR1 as KGHSH and CDR2 as LQKENI. The CDR3 protein is CASSKDRVPYTEAFF. Here the CDR3 DNA reads TGTGCCAGCTCAAAGGACAGGGTCCCCTACACTGAAGCTTTCTTT.

This clonotype has a handful of counts. CDR3 protein: CAIGATGGVYETQYF. The CDR3 nucleotides are TGTGCCATCGGGGCGACAGGGGGAGTTTACGAGACCCAGTACTTC. The chain is built from TRBV10-3 and TRBJ2-5; TRBD1 agrees at 9 bases. Looked up from germline, CDR1 is ENHRY and CDR2 is SYGVKD. CDR3 size: 15 residues. The junction had 12 bases not matched to a gene; V was cut back by 8 bases and J by 5 bases.

The rearrangement joins TRBV3-1 to TRBJ2-4; TRBD1 agrees at 9 bases. V shed 4 bases and J 4 bases; nucleotides not matched to a gene: 8. CDR3 length: 16 amino acids. Germline-derived CDR1 and CDR2 are LGHDT and YNNKEL (reference sequence). The CDR3 here is CASSPTGGGVKNIQYF. Here the CDR3 DNA reads TGTGCCAGCAGCCCAACAGGGGGCGGAGTGAAAAACATTCAGTACTTC.

This chain joins TRBV5-1 and TRBJ1-1, with D uncertain. CDR3 length: 18 residues. The germline V gene has CDR1 SGHRS and CDR2 YFSETQ. V lost 1 base, J lost 7 bases, and 26 bases lay in between. CDR3 coding DNA: TGCGCCAGCAGCTTGTCCCGTACCAACCGGGCCCACCGTGTTGAAGCTTTCTTT. This gives the protein CASSLSRTNRAHRVEAFF.

This clonotype was detected a few times. This chain connects TRBV5-8 to TRBJ2-1; 10 bases are a match to TRBD2. V lost 4 bases and J lost 2; bases outside the gene matches: 15. The germline CDR1 and CDR2 sequences are SGHTS and YDEGEE. CDR3 length: 19 amino acids. The DNA of the CDR3 is TGTGCCAGCAGCCCCACAGCCACCTCCCTAGCGGGGGCCTACAATGAGCAGTTCTTC. It codes for CASSPTATSLAGAYNEQFF.

A remark on this clonotype: A read error may account for a junction end that differs from germline. The genes are TRBV7-9 and TRBJ1-3; D gene unclear. The CDR3 length is 15 residues. CDR1 and CDR2 from the germline V gene are SEHNR and FQNEAQ (reference sequence). The CDR3, as DNA: TGTGCCAGCAGCTTAGCGCTTAGCTCTGGAAACTCCATATATTTT. Translation gives CASSLALSSGNSIYF. Looking up the rest from reference TRBV7-9 and TRBJ1-3 gives the full variable domain: DTGVSQNPRHKITKRGQNVTFRCDPISEHNRLYWYRQTLGQGPEFLTYFQNEAQLEKSRLLSDRFSAERPKGSFSTLEIQRTEQGDSAMYLCASSLALSSGNSIYFGEGSWLTVV.

This clonotype was seen ten or more times. The V and J genes are TRBV24-1 and TRBJ1-1, with TRBD1 matching over 8 bases. CDR3 length equals 16 residues. With 4 bases clipped from V and 0 bases from J, the junction kept 6 bases outside the gene matches. Germline assignment: CDR1 KGHDR and CDR2 SFDVKD. The CDR3 reads CATSEFRDRLNTEAFF. DNA of the CDR3: TGTGCCACCAGTGAATTTCGGGACAGGCTGAACACTGAAGCTTTCTTT.

V and J are TRBV6-5 and TRBJ2-2, with 12 nucleotides matching TRBD2. J gave up 7 bases and V 1 base, and 7 bases lay outside the gene matches. Germline CDR1 MNHEY, CDR2 SVGAGI. This CDR3 contains 17 residues. CDR3 protein: CASSYYASGGAHGELFF. The CDR3 nucleotides are TGTGCCAGCAGTTACTACGCTAGCGGGGGGGCCCACGGGGAGCTGTTTTTT.

This clonotype was recorded a few times. The chain employs TRBV29-1 and TRBJ2-3; 9 bases align to TRBD2. CDR1 and CDR2 (germline): SQVTM, ANQGSEA. This CDR3 spans 15 amino acids. Trimming removed 2 bases from V and 5 bases from J; junction bases left unmatched: 8. This CDR3 reads CSVERRGGARDTQYF. Here the CDR3 DNA reads TGCAGCGTTGAACGGCGCGGGGGGGCCAGAGATACGCAGTATTTT.

This clonotype was found once. A much more abundant neighbour one base away suggests this may be a read error. The V call is TRBV7-8, the J call TRBJ2-3, with D perhaps given as TRBD1 or TRBD2 (6 bases each). Trimming shortened V by 2 bases and J by 0 bases, and 9 bases separated the two germline ends. CDR1 is SGHVS and CDR2 is FQNEAQ in the germline V gene. The length of the CDR3 is 15 residues. CDR3 in amino acids: CASSLNGGSTDTQYF. In DNA form, the CDR3 reads TGTGCCAGCAGCTTAAACGGGGGCAGCACAGATACGCAGTATTTT.

This clonotype was observed a handful of times. The chain carries TRBV3-1 and TRBJ1-6; D unclear. This CDR3 has 14 amino acids. Per the germline V gene, CDR1 is LGHDT and CDR2 is YNNKEL (reference sequence). Between the trimmed V and J ends, which lost 1 base and 6 bases, there was a span of 7 bases. The CDR3 DNA reads as TGTGCCAGCAGCCAAGGCAGTACTAATTCACCCCTCCACTTT. Protein product: CASSQGSTNSPLHF.

The chain carries TRBV10-2 and TRBJ2-5, with a possible D match to TRBD2 (6 bases). The V end was cut by 7 bases, the J end by 4 bases, with 13 bases between. Germline loops: CDR1 WSHSY, CDR2 SAAADI. The CDR3 totals 13 residues. The CDR3 sequence: CASKEGRRETQYF. The CDR3 nucleotides are TGCGCCAGCAAGGAGGGGAGGAGAGAGACCCAGTACTTC.

This clonotype was detected a few times. The CDR3 nucleotides are TGTGCCAGCAGCTTCACCCTGGACGGCTTTAACTATGGCTACACCTTC. It translates to CASSFTLDGFNYGYTF. The chain employs TRBV5-6 and TRBJ1-2; D ambiguous. The CDR3 is made up of 16 amino acids. Germline V lookup: CDR1 SGHDT, CDR2 YYEEEE. V was cut by 2 bases and J by 1 base, with 15 bases left in between.

The rearrangement links TRBV12-3 or TRBV12-4 to TRBJ2-3; no reliable D call. This CDR3 spans 17 amino acids. V was trimmed by 5 bases and J by 0 bases, leaving 18 bases between them. CDR3 nucleotides: TGTGCCAGCAGTGTTGTAAAGACCCTTCGTAGCACAGATACGCAGTATTTT. Protein product: CASSVVKTLRSTDTQYF.

There are many counts of this clonotype. The V gene is TRBV7-8, the J gene TRBJ1-5; no firm D call. CDR3 length: 15 residues. Trimming left V 0 bases short and J 4 bases short, with 10 bases between. Germline lookup yields CDR1 SGHVS and CDR2 FQNEAQ. Here the CDR3 reads CASSLAASTNQPQHF. DNA for the CDR3: TGTGCCAGCAGCTTAGCCGCCAGCACAAATCAGCCCCAGCATTTT.

This clonotype showed up many times. The chain uses TRBV6-5 and TRBJ2-3; TRBD2 matches at 8 bases. This CDR3 contains 17 residues. Germline values: CDR1 MNHEY, CDR2 SVGAGI. J was trimmed by 2 bases and V by 0 bases; bases with no gene match: 7. The DNA of the CDR3 is TGTGCCAGCAGTTACTCGTGGCGGGGGGCTACCACAGATACGCAGTATTTT. Its translation: CASSYSWRGATTDTQYF.

The chain carries TRBV5-6 and TRBJ1-2; the match to TRBD1 covers 7 bases. CDR1 is SGHDT and CDR2 is YYEEEE in the germline V gene. Trimming removed 3 bases from V and 7 bases from J; junction bases left unmatched: 12. This CDR3 region has 15 residues. CDR3 region: CASSWTQGVVRGYTF. CDR3 coding DNA: TGTGCCAGCAGCTGGACTCAGGGGGTCGTGCGTGGCTACACCTTC.

The chain uses TRBV10-2 and TRBJ2-3; TRBD1 agrees at 9 bases. Per the germline V gene, CDR1 is WSHSY and CDR2 is SAAADI. This CDR3 has 17 residues. V shed 3 bases and J 5 bases; nucleotides not matched to a gene: 12. The CDR3 DNA reads TGCGCCAGCAGTGACGGGACAGGGCCTGGGAGTGGAGATACGCAGTATTTT. Its translation: CASSDGTGPGSGDTQYF.

The CDR3 is CASSILAGVVGELFF. The CDR3 DNA sequence: TGTGCCAGCAGTATACTAGCGGGGGTTGTCGGGGAGCTGTTTTTT. This chain uses TRBV27 with TRBJ2-2, with 11 bases aligning to TRBD2. V was pared by 5 bases and J by 7 bases, with 6 bases of the junction left unmatched. The length of the CDR3 is 15 residues. CDR1 and CDR2 from the germline V gene are MNHEY and SMNVEV (reference sequence).

The V call is TRBV6-2 or TRBV6-3, the J call TRBJ2-1; 11 nucleotides align to TRBD2. The CDR3 loop spans 14 amino acids. Germline-derived CDR1 and CDR2 are MNHEY and SVGEGT. V trimming: 10 bases; J trimming: 10 bases; junction bases outside the gene matches: 12. Here the CDR3 reads CATSPLAGGKEQFF. The DNA of the CDR3 is TGTGCCACCTCACCCTTAGCGGGGGGGAAGGAGCAGTTCTTC.

The rearrangement uses TRBV7-2 and TRBJ1-5; tentative D call: TRBD1 (5 bases). The germline V and J ends were trimmed by 5 bases and 2 bases, with 10 bases remaining between them. The germline V gene encodes CDR1 SGHTA and CDR2 FQGNSA. The CDR3 consists of 14 residues. The CDR3 loop reads CASSPLGGNQPQHF. CDR3 in DNA: TGTGCCAGCAGCCCATTGGGGGGCAATCAGCCCCAGCATTTT.

This clonotype was seen more than once but under ten times. V usage is TRBV5-6 and J usage is TRBJ1-4; a weak D match, TRBD1 (6 bases). This CDR3 has 16 amino acids. Trimming took off 0 bases at V and 6 bases at J, with 15 bases between the two ends. Germline V CDR1 and CDR2: SGHDT, YYEEEE. CDR3: CASSLVSGAGHEKLFF. CDR3 DNA: TGTGCCAGCAGCTTGGTGTCAGGGGCCGGACATGAAAAACTGTTTTTT.

The rearrangement links TRBV7-9 to TRBJ2-5, with D possibly TRBD2 on 6 matching bases. The germline CDR1 and CDR2 sequences are SEHNR and FQNEAQ (reference sequence). The germline V and J ends were trimmed by 2 bases and 7 bases, with 17 bases remaining between them. This CDR3 is built from 15 residues. CDR3 loop: CASSLIADPRGTQYF. For the CDR3, the DNA is TGTGCCAGCAGCTTAATAGCGGACCCACGAGGGACCCAGTACTTC.

This clonotype was recorded only once. The genes are TRBV24-1 and TRBJ2-5; D not certain. CDR3 length: 11 amino acids. Germline V CDR1 and CDR2: KGHDR, SFDVKD. V lost 10 bases and J lost 0, with 5 bases in between. The CDR3 here is CATGYQETQYF. The DNA for the CDR3 is TGTGCCACGGGTTACCAAGAGACCCAGTACTTC.

The rearrangement joins TRBV2 to TRBJ2-5; D gene uncertain. The CDR3 runs 12 residues. Germline V gene data show CDR1 as SNHLY and CDR2 as FYNNEI. Trimming removed 2 bases from V and 2 bases from J, with 3 bases in between. The CDR3 coding sequence is TGTGCCAGCAGTGAACAGCAAGAGACCCAGTACTTC. This codes for CASSEQQETQYF.

The chain combines TRBV7-2 with TRBJ2-1; maybe TRBD2 (5 bases). This CDR3 contains 15 residues. Germline CDR1 is SGHTA and CDR2 is FQGNSA. Between the trimmed V and J ends, which lost 1 base and 7 bases, there was a span of 14 bases. Written as DNA, the CDR3 is TGTGCCAGCAGCTTAGAGACTACTACCCTAAATGAGCAGTTCTTC. It translates to CASSLETTTLNEQFF.